Reported below is one T cell receptor beta chain. Its antigen is currently unknown. Only in-frame clones appear in the TCRdb table, and some are missing; sequencing was by immunoSEQ multiplex PCR. The table shows roughly 23,000 clones, with 60% to 80% occurring only once. CDR3 length: 17 residues. CDR1 and CDR2 from the germline V gene are MGHRA and YSYEKL. V lost 1 base and J lost 3; bases outside the gene matches: 10. In the ViraFEST assay, antigen-specific CD4+ clonotypes were identified by expansion after peptide-pool stimulation. Between days 9 and 10 of culture, CD4+ T cells were separated out. Either the BNT162b2 or mRNA-1273 vaccine was given to participants in two doses. People in the vaccine group had not been infected with SARS-CoV-2 before, and their nucleocapsid antibodies were negative. Two million PBMC were placed in each well, which was supplemented with 10 IU/ml IL-2 and approximately 10 ug/ml peptides. Fresh IL-2-containing medium replaced half the medium on days 3 and 7.

This sample is drawn from a study of vaccination effects on CD4 cells after COVID-19. Study-level points and caveats: In the study, convalescent patients were few, and early post-infection timepoints were absent.

V is TRBV4-1 and J is TRBJ2-7; TRBD2 agrees at 9 bases. The clonotype was recovered from a human donor who received a COVID-19 vaccine. Here the sequenced sample was CD4+ T cells from PBMCs cultured with HCoV-NL63 spike peptides, taken after COVID-19 vaccination. The CDR3 loop reads CASSQGSRRGGVYEQYF. The CDR3 bases are TGCGCCAGCAGCCAAGGGTCGCGGCGGGGGGGCGTCTACGAGCAGTACTTC.